A selection of T cell receptor beta chains follows, all from one sample in a study of cytomegalovirus exposure and HLA in healthy donors. The repertoire was sequenced with immunoSEQ multiplex PCR; TCRdb's copy has only in-frame clones and lacks some. The top ten hold more than 0.95% of the sample, which has about 180,000 clones, roughly 84% seen once. The source material was PBMCs. All receptors come from a girl aged 2 to 10 in good health and CMV-seropositive. CDR3s include the opening cysteine and the closing phenylalanine or tryptophan. The D gene is left open where the match is weak. Clone size is not always given. Where it is, it says once, few, many or a class for expanded clones.

clone size: -
D gene: -
CDR3 length: 17
J gene: TRBJ1-6
V gene: TRBV25-1
CDR3 DNA: TGTGCCAGCAGTGATATGGGGCAGGGGAGCGGTTGGTCACCCCTCCACTTT
CDR3 protein: CASSDMGQGSGWSPLHF

clone size: -
D gene: TRBD1
CDR3 length: 14
J gene: TRBJ2-7
V gene: TRBV5-1
CDR3 DNA: TGCGCCAGCAGCTTGGGACAGGGTATCTACGAGCAGTACTTC
CDR3 protein: CASSLGQGIYEQYF

clone size: -
D gene: -
CDR3 length: 15
J gene: TRBJ2-2
V gene: TRBV11-3
CDR3 DNA: TGTGCCAGCGGACTATCGGGACAGCACACCGGGGAGCTGTTTTTT
CDR3 protein: CASGLSGQHTGELFF

clone size: -
D gene: -
CDR3 length: 13
J gene: TRBJ1-1
V gene: TRBV7-7
CDR3 DNA: TGTGCCAGCAGCTTCAATCTGAACACTGAAGCTTTCTTT
CDR3 protein: CASSFNLNTEAFF

clone size: -
D gene: -
CDR3 length: 14
J gene: TRBJ1-1
V gene: TRBV7-6
CDR3 DNA: TGTGCCAGCAGCTTGACACCCGGTAGGACTGAAGCTTTCTTT
CDR3 protein: CASSLTPGRTEAFF

clone size: -
D gene: -
CDR3 length: 14
J gene: TRBJ1-2
V gene: TRBV5-4
CDR3 DNA: TGTGCCAGCAGCCGCGTTAATATAGACTATGGCTACACCTTC
CDR3 protein: CASSRVNIDYGYTF

clone size: -
D gene: -
CDR3 length: 14
J gene: TRBJ2-7
V gene: TRBV4-1
CDR3 DNA: TGCGCCAGCAGCCTGGACGGCCTAGCATCCGAGCAGTACTTC
CDR3 protein: CASSLDGLASEQYF

clone size: -
D gene: -
CDR3 length: 16
J gene: TRBJ2-2
V gene: TRBV7-6
CDR3 DNA: TGTGCCAGCAGCTTAGTATCAGGGGTGGGCACCGGGGAGCTGTTTTTT
CDR3 protein: CASSLVSGVGTGELFF

clone size: -
D gene: -
CDR3 length: 16
J gene: TRBJ2-3
V gene: TRBV9
CDR3 DNA: TGTGCCAGCAGCAGGAGGGGCGGAACTAGCACAGATACGCAGTATTTT
CDR3 protein: CASSRRGGTSTDTQYF

clone size: -
D gene: -
CDR3 length: 16
J gene: TRBJ1-5
V gene: TRBV27
CDR3 DNA: TGTGCCAGCAGCTCCTTGGAGACCTGGGGCGATCAGCCCCAGCATTTT
CDR3 protein: CASSSLETWGDQPQHF

clone size: once
D gene: -
CDR3 length: 16
J gene: TRBJ2-1
V gene: TRBV9
CDR3 DNA: TGTGCCAGCAGCGTACGATCCCAGGCGTTTGACGATGAGCAGTTCTTC
CDR3 protein: CASSVRSQAFDDEQFF

clone size: -
D gene: TRBD2
CDR3 length: 16
J gene: TRBJ2-1
V gene: TRBV7-8
CDR3 DNA: TGTGCCAGCAGCCACTCATCTCCGGGAGGGCCAAATGAGCAGTTCTTC
CDR3 protein: CASSHSSPGGPNEQFF

clone size: -
D gene: -
CDR3 length: 14
J gene: TRBJ1-2
V gene: TRBV5-5
CDR3 DNA: TGTGCCAGCAGCCCGGGACTGGTCTCGGATGGCTACACCTTC
CDR3 protein: CASSPGLVSDGYTF

clone size: -
D gene: TRBD1
CDR3 length: 15
J gene: TRBJ2-1
V gene: TRBV2
CDR3 DNA: TGTGCCAGCAGCATTCTGACAGGGAAGTTTGGTGAGCAGTTCTTC
CDR3 protein: CASSILTGKFGEQFF

clone size: -
D gene: TRBD1
CDR3 length: 17
J gene: TRBJ2-2
V gene: TRBV5-4
CDR3 DNA: TGTGCCAGCAGCCCCCGCCCCGACAGGGCCAACACCGGGGAGCTGTTTTTT
CDR3 protein: CASSPRPDRANTGELFF

clone size: -
D gene: -
CDR3 length: 15
J gene: TRBJ1-2
V gene: TRBV19
CDR3 DNA: TGTGCCAGTAGTATAGAGGACAGCGGAATTTATGGCTACACCTTC
CDR3 protein: CASSIEDSGIYGYTF

clone size: -
D gene: -
CDR3 length: 21
J gene: TRBJ2-1
V gene: TRBV10-3
CDR3 DNA: TGTGCCATCAGTGGCCAGTTCCAGACCCAATCAACACTAACATCTTACAATGAGCAGTTCTTC
CDR3 protein: CAISGQFQTQSTLTSYNEQFF

clone size: -
D gene: TRBD2
CDR3 length: 20
J gene: TRBJ2-1
V gene: TRBV28
CDR3 DNA: TGTGCCAGCAGTTTCCCCCACGGGAGGCGGGGATTAGGGTCCTACAATGAGCAGTTCTTC
CDR3 protein: CASSFPHGRRGLGSYNEQFF

clone size: -
D gene: -
CDR3 length: 14
J gene: TRBJ2-3
V gene: TRBV28
CDR3 DNA: TGTGCCAGCAGTTCGTTCCCATGGCAAAATACGCAGTATTTT
CDR3 protein: CASSSFPWQNTQYF

clone size: -
D gene: -
CDR3 length: 12
J gene: TRBJ2-3
V gene: TRBV6-6
CDR3 DNA: TGTGCCAGCAGCCCTAGCACAGATACGCAGTATTTT
CDR3 protein: CASSPSTDTQYF

clone size: -
D gene: -
CDR3 length: 14
J gene: TRBJ2-7
V gene: TRBV10-3
CDR3 DNA: TGTGCCATCAGTGATTTCGCCAGGGTCTACGAGCAGTACTTC
CDR3 protein: CAISDFARVYEQYF

clone size: -
D gene: -
CDR3 length: 12
J gene: TRBJ1-2
V gene: TRBV6-4
CDR3 DNA: TGTGCCAGCAGTGACGCGGGTTATGGCTACACCTTC
CDR3 protein: CASSDAGYGYTF

clone size: few
D gene: TRBD1
CDR3 length: 12
J gene: TRBJ1-1
V gene: TRBV6-1
CDR3 DNA: TGTGCCAGCAGGGCAGGGGGGACTGAAGCTTTCTTT
CDR3 protein: CASRAGGTEAFF

clone size: -
D gene: TRBD1
CDR3 length: 14
J gene: TRBJ1-1
V gene: TRBV2
CDR3 DNA: TGTGCCAGCATCAATCAGGGGGCTGGCACTGAAGCTTTCTTT
CDR3 protein: CASINQGAGTEAFF

clone size: -
D gene: -
CDR3 length: 12
J gene: TRBJ2-7
V gene: TRBV11-2
CDR3 DNA: TGTGCCAGCAGCTTCTTGTATTACGAGCAGTACTTC
CDR3 protein: CASSFLYYEQYF

clone size: once
D gene: TRBD2
CDR3 length: 14
J gene: TRBJ2-1
V gene: TRBV6-1
CDR3 DNA: TGTGCCAGCAGTCCGAGACTAGCGGGAGGTTCGCAGTTCTTC
CDR3 protein: CASSPRLAGGSQFF

clone size: once
D gene: TRBD1
CDR3 length: 15
J gene: TRBJ2-7
V gene: TRBV7-2
CDR3 DNA: TGTGCCAGCAGCCCCGAGGGTCGACAGGGCTACGAGCAGTACTTC
CDR3 protein: CASSPEGRQGYEQYF

clone size: -
D gene: -
CDR3 length: 17
J gene: TRBJ1-5
V gene: TRBV4-2
CDR3 DNA: TGTGCCAGCAGCCAAGGGCCCCGACTGTCTAGCAATCAGCCCCAGCATTTT
CDR3 protein: CASSQGPRLSSNQPQHF

clone size: -
D gene: TRBD2
CDR3 length: 13
J gene: TRBJ2-7
V gene: TRBV30
CDR3 DNA: TGTGCCTGGTGGCCGGGGGGAACCTACGAGCAGTACTTC
CDR3 protein: CAWWPGGTYEQYF

clone size: -
D gene: -
CDR3 length: 17
J gene: TRBJ1-6
V gene: TRBV11-3
CDR3 DNA: TGTGCCAGCAGCTTCCCACAGAACGTCTCCTATAATTCACCCCTCCACTTT
CDR3 protein: CASSFPQNVSYNSPLHF

clone size: -
D gene: -
CDR3 length: 12
J gene: TRBJ1-1
V gene: TRBV30
CDR3 DNA: TGTGCCTGGACCCACGGGAGAACTGAAGCTTTCTTT
CDR3 protein: CAWTHGRTEAFF

clone size: -
D gene: -
CDR3 length: 14
J gene: TRBJ1-1
V gene: TRBV5-1
CDR3 DNA: TGCGCCAGCAGCTATACAGGGAAGAACACTGAAGCTTTCTTT
CDR3 protein: CASSYTGKNTEAFF

clone size: -
D gene: TRBD1
CDR3 length: 16
J gene: TRBJ1-1
V gene: TRBV2
CDR3 DNA: TGTGCCAGCAGGGCCCAGGGGGTTCGCATGAACACTGAAGCTTTCTTT
CDR3 protein: CASRAQGVRMNTEAFF

clone size: -
D gene: -
CDR3 length: 13
J gene: TRBJ1-2
V gene: TRBV7-6
CDR3 DNA: TGTGCCAGCAGCTTAGCGGGGACTAGCGGCTACACCTTC
CDR3 protein: CASSLAGTSGYTF

clone size: -
D gene: -
CDR3 length: 19
J gene: TRBJ2-4
V gene: TRBV28
CDR3 DNA: TGTGCCAGCACCCGGGCCGGATCGAGGGTTATGAGGGCCAAAAACATTCAGTACTTC
CDR3 protein: CASTRAGSRVMRAKNIQYF

clone size: -
D gene: TRBD2
CDR3 length: 14
J gene: TRBJ2-3
V gene: TRBV10-3
CDR3 DNA: TGTGCCATCAACCGACTAGCGGGCACAGATACGCAGTATTTT
CDR3 protein: CAINRLAGTDTQYF

clone size: -
D gene: -
CDR3 length: 11
J gene: TRBJ2-2
V gene: TRBV30
CDR3 DNA: TGTGCCTGGAGTTCTATCGGGGAGCTGTTTTTT
CDR3 protein: CAWSSIGELFF

clone size: few
D gene: -
CDR3 length: 13
J gene: TRBJ2-7
V gene: TRBV4-1
CDR3 DNA: TGCGCCAGCAGCCAAGAGGACAGCTACGAGCAGTACTTC
CDR3 protein: CASSQEDSYEQYF

clone size: -
D gene: -
CDR3 length: 15
J gene: TRBJ1-1
V gene: TRBV10-3
CDR3 DNA: TGTGCCATCAGACAGGTTCTTTCGGACAACACTGAAGCTTTCTTT
CDR3 protein: CAIRQVLSDNTEAFF

clone size: -
D gene: -
CDR3 length: 14
J gene: TRBJ2-3
V gene: TRBV2
CDR3 DNA: TGTGCCAGCAGTGATCGGGGGAGCGAAGATACGCAGTATTTT
CDR3 protein: CASSDRGSEDTQYF

clone size: -
D gene: TRBD2
CDR3 length: 15
J gene: TRBJ2-1
V gene: TRBV14
CDR3 DNA: TGTGCCAGCAGTCGAACTAGCGGGATCTGGGATGAGCAGTTCTTC
CDR3 protein: CASSRTSGIWDEQFF

clone size: -
D gene: -
CDR3 length: 15
J gene: TRBJ1-1
V gene: TRBV7-8
CDR3 DNA: TGTGCCAGCAACCCGAGGACAGATCTGAACACTGAAGCTTTCTTT
CDR3 protein: CASNPRTDLNTEAFF

clone size: -
D gene: -
CDR3 length: 12
J gene: TRBJ2-7
V gene: TRBV10-1
CDR3 DNA: TGCGCCAGCAGTGCGACTAGAGGAAAGCAGTACTTC
CDR3 protein: CASSATRGKQYF

clone size: -
D gene: TRBD2
CDR3 length: 14
J gene: TRBJ2-7
V gene: TRBV7-2
CDR3 DNA: TGTGCCAGCAGTAAGAGCGGGAGGGCCTACGAGCAGTACTTC
CDR3 protein: CASSKSGRAYEQYF

clone size: -
D gene: TRBD2
CDR3 length: 14
J gene: TRBJ2-2
V gene: TRBV6-4
CDR3 DNA: TGTGCCAGTAGGACTAGCGGGAGTACCGGGGAGCTGTTTTTT
CDR3 protein: CASRTSGSTGELFF

clone size: -
D gene: TRBD1
CDR3 length: 13
J gene: TRBJ1-1
V gene: TRBV19
CDR3 DNA: TGTGCCAGTAGTACAGGGACAGGCACTGAAGCTTTCTTT
CDR3 protein: CASSTGTGTEAFF

clone size: -
D gene: -
CDR3 length: 16
J gene: TRBJ1-4
V gene: TRBV28
CDR3 DNA: TGTGCCAGCAGTTCTCCGGGACACTTAAACGGGGAAAAACTGTTTTTT
CDR3 protein: CASSSPGHLNGEKLFF

clone size: -
D gene: TRBD1
CDR3 length: 13
J gene: TRBJ1-3
V gene: TRBV10-3
CDR3 DNA: TGTGCCATCAGTGGTGACAGGGAGGACACCATATATTTT
CDR3 protein: CAISGDREDTIYF

clone size: -
D gene: -
CDR3 length: 15
J gene: TRBJ2-7
V gene: TRBV7-3
CDR3 DNA: TGTGCCAGCAGTTACGGGGGCGGGAGCTCCTACGAGCAGTACTTC
CDR3 protein: CASSYGGGSSYEQYF

clone size: once
D gene: TRBD2
CDR3 length: 14
J gene: TRBJ2-7
V gene: TRBV28
CDR3 DNA: TGTGCCAGCAGTGTCCTAGCGGGAGATTTTGAGCAGTACTTC
CDR3 protein: CASSVLAGDFEQYF

clone size: -
D gene: TRBD2
CDR3 length: 14
J gene: TRBJ2-5
V gene: TRBV7-7
CDR3 DNA: TGTGCTAGCAGCGTGGGACTAGCCGAAGAGACCCAGTACTTC
CDR3 protein: CASSVGLAEETQYF

clone size: -
D gene: TRBD1
CDR3 length: 16
J gene: TRBJ2-2
V gene: TRBV11-2
CDR3 DNA: TGTGCCAGCAGCTTAGGGGACAGGGGGCTCACCGGGGAGCTGTTTTTT
CDR3 protein: CASSLGDRGLTGELFF

clone size: once
D gene: -
CDR3 length: 10
J gene: TRBJ1-2
V gene: TRBV20-1
CDR3 DNA: TGCAGTGCTAGGTCGTCCGGCTACACCTTC
CDR3 protein: CSARSSGYTF

clone size: -
D gene: TRBD1
CDR3 length: 18
J gene: TRBJ1-1
V gene: TRBV5-1
CDR3 DNA: TGCGCCAGCAGCTCCAGTGGGCGGAACAGGGGTAGGAACACTGAAGCTTTCTTT
CDR3 protein: CASSSSGRNRGRNTEAFF

clone size: -
D gene: TRBD1
CDR3 length: 13
J gene: TRBJ1-1
V gene: TRBV6-5
CDR3 DNA: TGTGCCAGCAGTCTAATACAGGGGACTGAAGCTTTCTTT
CDR3 protein: CASSLIQGTEAFF

clone size: once
D gene: -
CDR3 length: 13
J gene: TRBJ1-2
V gene: TRBV2
CDR3 DNA: TGTGCCAGCAGTGTAAGACAGTACTATGGCTACACCTTC
CDR3 protein: CASSVRQYYGYTF

clone size: few
D gene: -
CDR3 length: 12
J gene: TRBJ1-2
V gene: TRBV6-5
CDR3 DNA: TGTGCCACAAGGGAGGTTAGCTATGGCTACACCTTC
CDR3 protein: CATREVSYGYTF